A single T cell receptor beta chain is shown here with its context. Its antigen remains unknown. The CDR3 contains 15 residues. Germline loops: CDR1 DFQATT, CDR2 SNEGSKA (reference sequence). The data were obtained in a study of CD8 T cells in ankylosing spondylitis. Regarding the study as a whole: It was reported that disease-linked clones were significantly enriched in matched ankylosing spondylitis synovial fluid. CD8+ disease-linked clones were present at relatively low frequencies in blood. One TCR beta motif, made up of about 8 highly homologous variants, appeared characteristic of ankylosing spondylitis blood.

Via MiXCR, TCRdb re-called the 5' RACE reads, giving one row per CDR3 protein. The data contain under 850,000 distinct CDR3 sequences, 15% to 20% of them singletons. This chain connects TRBV20-1 to TRBJ2-4, with TRBD2 identical over 8 bases. The source of this sequence is a male donor with ankylosing spondylitis. Sample: blood, either unsorted or a sorted T cell fraction (not recorded which). DNA of the CDR3: TGCAGCACAACTAGCGGTTTCTTAGCCAAAAACATTCAGTACTTC. The encoded protein is CSTTSGFLAKNIQYF.